Below, 19 T cell receptor beta chains from the same sample are listed, as sequenced in a study of cytomegalovirus exposure and HLA in healthy donors (dated by TCRdb to about 2017). Libraries were prepared through the immunoSEQ multiplex PCR assay. Here the immuneACCESS table is served through TCRdb, limited to in-frame sequences with V and J called. Missing clones are a known gap in these copies; in checked studies unresolved V genes cover under half, and the rest lacks a known reason. The sample contains hundreds of thousands of clones, about 90% of them found a single time. Around 12% of the sample goes to the ten largest clones. The sequenced sample consisted of PBMCs. The receptors originated from a man between 18 and 29 years old in good health and CMV-seropositive.

The V and J genes are TRBV5-1 and TRBJ2-4, with D tentatively TRBD1 (6 bases). Per germline, CDR1 SGHRS and CDR2 YFSETQ. The CDR3 is 17 amino acids. Deletions cut 4 bases from V and 0 bases from J, with 17 bases between. CDR3 nucleotides: TGCGCCAGCAGCCAATCGGACAGAGCCCTAGCCAAAAACATTCAGTACTTC. Protein: CASSQSDRALAKNIQYF.

This clone was observed at least ten times. The CDR3, as DNA: TGTGCCAGCAGTGGTGTATACGGCGAGCAAGAGACCCAGTACTTC. It yields the protein CASSGVYGEQETQYF. The chain carries TRBV2 and TRBJ2-5, with D uncertain. Germline loops: CDR1 SNHLY, CDR2 FYNNEI. V was shortened by 4 bases and J by 2 bases, with 14 bases between the two germline ends. CDR3 length: 15 residues.

The V and J genes are TRBV5-1 and TRBJ2-5; the D is unclear. CDR1 is SGHRS and CDR2 is YFSETQ in the germline V gene. Deletions cut 3 bases from V and 5 bases from J, with 8 bases between. The CDR3 loop spans 12 amino acids. CDR3 DNA: TGCGCCAGCAGCTCAAGTAGGGAGACCCAGTACTTC. The encoded protein is CASSSSRETQYF.

There are a few counts of this clone. This chain links TRBV4-1 with TRBJ2-1; 12 positions match TRBD2. In germline, CDR1 is MGHRA, CDR2 YSYEKL. The CDR3 has 16 residues. The V segment lost 5 bases and the J segment 8 bases; nucleotides outside the gene matches: 10. The CDR3 sequence is CASSTRTSGIRDEQFF. CDR3 coding DNA: TGCGCCAGCAGCACCCGGACTAGCGGGATTCGCGATGAGCAGTTCTTC.

The V and J genes are TRBV14 and TRBJ2-4; 10 bases are a match to TRBD1. Germline loops: CDR1 SGHDN, CDR2 FVKESK. This CDR3 comprises 14 residues. The junction had 7 bases not matched to a gene; V was cut back by 6 bases and J by 8 bases. The CDR3 DNA sequence: TGTGCCAGCAGTCCCGGGACAGGGGAACACATTCAGTACTTC. This codes for CASSPGTGEHIQYF.

The V gene is TRBV18, the J gene TRBJ2-7, with a tentative D call TRBD2 (6 bases). The CDR3 loop spans 12 amino acids. The V and J ends lost 3 bases and 9 bases respectively, with 12 bases between them. Germline V CDR1 and CDR2: KGHSH, LQKENI. Here the CDR3 DNA reads TGTGCCAGCTCACCGTCGGGAGCTAGGCAGTACTTC. This sequence encodes CASSPSGARQYF.

On this clone: The sample has other DNA sequences that encode this CDR3 too. V is TRBV5-1 and J is TRBJ2-7; 11 bases align to TRBD2. There are 15 residues in the CDR3. The germline V gene encodes CDR1 SGHRS and CDR2 YFSETQ. V was clipped by 4 bases and J by 1 base; unmatched bases: 4. DNA for the CDR3: TGCGCCAGCAGCCGCGGGACTAGCGGTTCCTACGAGCAGTACTTC. Amino acids: CASSRGTSGSYEQYF.

Points on this clone: Its ends do not fully match the called genes, so a read error is possible. Other DNA sequences in the same sample also yield this CDR3. The chain recombines TRBV5-1 with TRBJ2-7; no definite D call. This CDR3 spans 13 amino acids. CDR1 is SGHRS and CDR2 is YFSETQ in the germline V gene. CDR3 sequence reads: CASSLDGTYEQYF. Written as DNA, the CDR3 is TGCGCCAGCAGTTTGGACGGAACCTACGAGCAGTACTTC.

This chain uses TRBV9 with TRBJ1-3, with 8 nucleotides matching TRBD1. The CDR3 extends over 16 amino acids. The V gene's germline CDR1 is SGDLS and CDR2 YYNGEE. With V trimmed by 4 bases and J by 0 bases, 6 bases remained unmatched. DNA of the CDR3: TGTGCCAGCAGCTCAGGACAGGGCGACTCTGGAAACACCATATATTTT. This encodes CASSSGQGDSGNTIYF. The full variable domain, its missing parts supplied by reference TRBV9 and TRBJ1-3, is DSGVTQTPKHLITATGQRVTLRCSPRSGDLSVYWYQQSLDQGLQFLIQYYNGEERAKGNILERFSAQQFPDLHSELNLSSLELGDSALYFCASSSGQGDSGNTIYFGEGSWLTVV.

V is TRBV27 and J is TRBJ1-5; D uncertain. The V and J ends lost 7 bases and 1 base respectively, with 20 bases between them. Germline V gene sequence: CDR1 MNHEY, CDR2 SMNVEV (reference sequence). This CDR3 has 17 amino acids. The CDR3 sequence is CASTPPGGRRSNQPQHF. CDR3 DNA sequence: TGTGCCAGCACACCCCCTGGCGGCCGGCGGAGCAATCAGCCCCAGCATTTT.

The chain has TRBV5-1 and TRBJ2-7; D tentatively reads TRBD1 or TRBD2 (5 bases each). CDR3 length equals 17 residues. Germline CDR1 and CDR2: SGHRS and YFSETQ. Trimming removed 0 bases from V and 3 bases from J, with 19 bases in between. This chain's CDR3 is CASSLGTQGPTYYEQYF. CDR3 nucleotide sequence: TGCGCCAGCAGCTTGGGTACGCAGGGACCCACATACTACGAGCAGTACTTC. Together with reference TRBV5-1 and TRBJ2-7, the CDR3 gives the full variable domain: KAGVTQTPRYLIKTRGQQVTLSCSPISGHRSVSWYQQTPGQGLQFLFEYFSETQRNKGNFPGRFSGRQFSNSRSEMNVSTLELGDSALYLCASSLGTQGPTYYEQYFGPGTRLTVT.

Only one count was recorded for this clone. The chain couples TRBV9 to TRBJ2-1, with D possibly TRBD2 on 6 matching bases. From germline, CDR1 is SGDLS and CDR2 YYNGEE. V dropped 0 bases and J dropped 4 bases, with 11 bases sitting between them. The CDR3 extends over 15 amino acids. This CDR3 is CASSVVSGPYNEQFF. DNA for the CDR3: TGTGCCAGCAGCGTAGTAAGCGGGCCTTACAATGAGCAGTTCTTC.

This clone has more than one count but fewer than ten. V gene TRBV30 combines with J gene TRBJ1-4, with 7 bases matching TRBD1. The CDR3 has 14 residues. Looked up from germline, CDR1 is GTSNPN and CDR2 is SVGIG (reference sequence). J gave up 4 bases and V 1 base, and 3 bases lay outside the gene matches. The CDR3 loop reads CAWSAGTVNEKLFF. The CDR3 region has the DNA TGTGCCTGGAGTGCCGGGACAGTTAATGAAAAACTGTTTTTT.

This CDR3 is CASSSKGPHEQFF. For the CDR3, the DNA is TGTGCCAGCAGCTCTAAGGGCCCCCATGAGCAGTTCTTC. The rearrangement links TRBV7-9 to TRBJ2-1; D is unresolved. This CDR3 is 13 amino acids long. The V gene lost 4 bases and the J gene lost 8 bases, with 12 bases spanning the gap. CDR1 and CDR2 (germline): SEHNR, FQNEAQ (reference sequence).

The rearrangement uses TRBV6-1 and TRBJ2-1, with D perhaps TRBD2 (6 bases). This CDR3 comprises 16 residues. The germline gives CDR1 MNHNS, CDR2 SASEGT. Trimming pared 2 bases from V and 3 bases from J, leaving 14 bases between. CDR3 nucleotides: TGTGCCAGCAGTGAAATAGGAGATAGCGGCTACAATGAGCAGTTCTTC. This translates into CASSEIGDSGYNEQFF.

This clone was recorded once. The rearrangement links TRBV5-1 to TRBJ2-1, with D maybe TRBD1 (7 bases). CDR1 SGHRS and CDR2 YFSETQ come from the germline V gene. This CDR3 spans 15 amino acids. V gave up 0 bases and J gave up 4 bases, with 11 bases separating them. DNA of the CDR3: TGCGCCAGCAGCTTGGCCAGGGGGACTTACAATGAGCAGTTCTTC. It yields the protein CASSLARGTYNEQFF.

As DNA, the CDR3 is TGTGCCAGCGGCGTTTCCCTAGGGAGGGGGCAGCCCCAGCATTTT. Translating it yields CASGVSLGRGQPQHF. The chain joins TRBV7-3 to TRBJ1-5; D perhaps matches TRBD1 (6 bases). CDR3 size: 15 residues. Germline V CDR1 and CDR2: SGHTA, FQGTGA. The V end lost 8 bases, the J end lost 7 bases, and 21 bases lay between the germline ends.

This chain's CDR3 is CASTSRGTTDTQYF. The DNA for the CDR3 is TGTGCCAGCACCTCCCGGGGCACCACAGATACGCAGTATTTT. The chain links TRBV6-5 to TRBJ2-3; either TRBD1 or TRBD2 may fit D (5 bases each). CDR1 and CDR2 (germline): MNHEY, SVGAGI. The CDR3 is 14 residues long. Trimming shortened V by 7 bases and J by 2 bases, and 13 bases separated the two germline ends.

This clone was counted once. The genes are TRBV30 and TRBJ2-6; D uncertain. CDR1 and CDR2 from the germline V gene are GTSNPN and SVGIG (reference sequence). Deletions cut 4 bases from V and 6 bases from J, with 19 bases between. The CDR3 has 16 amino acids. CDR3 nucleotides: TGTGCCTGGACCCAGGACCGTCCTCGAGTGGCCAACGTCCTGACTTTC. It translates to CAWTQDRPRVANVLTF.